The present entry profiles one TCR beta chain with its context. At the survey level, the v3.0 immunoSEQ assay was run. For every sample, sequencing targeted roughly 40,000-55,000 T-cell genomes. Assay: immunoSEQ multiplex PCR; the TCRdb copy retains only in-frame clones and omits some. This table has approximately 41,000 clones, roughly 80% appearing once. The CDR3 consists of 15 residues. With 3 bases removed from V and 0 bases from J, the gap between germline ends came to 13 bases. Germline CDR1 and CDR2: SQVTM and ANQGSEA. The source of the sample is a study of long-term antiretroviral therapy in people with HIV.

Sequencing was performed on unsorted PBMCs, taken 1.5 years after starting antiretroviral therapy. This receptor was taken from a man between 18 and 35 years old with HIV. The genes are TRBV29-1 and TRBJ2-3, with D perhaps TRBD1 or TRBD2 (6 bases each). The CDR3 sequence: CSVDSRGLSTDTQYF. CDR3 nucleotide sequence: TGCAGCGTTGACTCTCGGGGGCTCAGCACAGATACGCAGTATTTT.